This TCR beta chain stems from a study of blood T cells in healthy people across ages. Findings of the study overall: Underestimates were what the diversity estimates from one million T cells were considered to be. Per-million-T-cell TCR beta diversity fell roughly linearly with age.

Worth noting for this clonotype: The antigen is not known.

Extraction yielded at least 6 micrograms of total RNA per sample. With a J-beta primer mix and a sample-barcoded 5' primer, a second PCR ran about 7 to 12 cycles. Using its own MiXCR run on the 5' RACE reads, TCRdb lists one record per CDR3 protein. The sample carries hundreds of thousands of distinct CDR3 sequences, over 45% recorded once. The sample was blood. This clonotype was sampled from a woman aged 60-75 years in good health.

CDR3 protein: CASSTLADTQYF. CDR3 in DNA: TGTGCCAGCAGCACTCTCGCAGATACGCAGTATTTT. V gene TRBV5-6 combines with J gene TRBJ2-3; no clear D. Germline values: CDR1 SGHDT, CDR2 YYEEEE. The CDR3 runs to 12 residues. The V end lost 4 bases, the J end lost 4 bases, and 7 bases lay between the germline ends.